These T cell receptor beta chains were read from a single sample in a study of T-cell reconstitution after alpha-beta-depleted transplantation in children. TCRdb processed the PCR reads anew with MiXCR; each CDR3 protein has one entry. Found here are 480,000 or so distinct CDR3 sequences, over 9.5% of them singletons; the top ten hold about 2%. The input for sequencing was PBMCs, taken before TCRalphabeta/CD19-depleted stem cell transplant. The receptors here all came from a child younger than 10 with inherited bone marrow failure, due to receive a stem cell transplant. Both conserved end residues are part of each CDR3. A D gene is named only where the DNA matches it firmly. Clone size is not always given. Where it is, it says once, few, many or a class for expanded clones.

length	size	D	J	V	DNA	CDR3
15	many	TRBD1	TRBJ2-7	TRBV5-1	TGCGCCAGCAGCGGCCGGGACAGGGGGCAAGGCGAGCAGTACTTC	CASSGRDRGQGEQYF
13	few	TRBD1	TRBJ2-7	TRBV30	TGTGCCTGGGGGTCTGACAGGGTTTCCGAGCAGTACTTC	CAWGSDRVSEQYF
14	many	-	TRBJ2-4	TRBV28	TGTGCCAGCAGTCAAGAGATCGAACTCAACATTCAGTACTTC	CASSQEIELNIQYF
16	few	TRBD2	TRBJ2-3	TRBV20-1	TGCAGTGCTAAGACTAGCGGGAGGCATGCCACAGATACGCAGTATTTT	CSAKTSGRHATDTQYF
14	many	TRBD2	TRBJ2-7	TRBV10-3	TGTGCCATCAGTGAGCTAGCGGCGAACTACGAGCAGTACTTC	CAISELAANYEQYF
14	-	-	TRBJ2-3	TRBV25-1	TGTGCCAGCAGTGATAGTGGTCGTACAGATACGCAGTATTTT	CASSDSGRTDTQYF
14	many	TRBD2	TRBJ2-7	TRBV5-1	TGCGCCAGCAGCCTTGCCGGACTAGCAAGCGAGCAGTACTTC	CASSLAGLASEQYF
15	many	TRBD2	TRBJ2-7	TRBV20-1	TGCAGTGCTAACGCCCCTAGCGGGAGGGCCTACGAGCAGTACTTC	CSANAPSGRAYEQYF
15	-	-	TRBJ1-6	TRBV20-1	TGCAGTGCTAGAGACCCCCGGCAGTATAATTCACCCCTCCACTTT	CSARDPRQYNSPLHF
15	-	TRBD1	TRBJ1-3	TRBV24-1	TGTGCCACCAGTGATCCCGACAGGGCTGGAAACACCATATATTTT	CATSDPDRAGNTIYF
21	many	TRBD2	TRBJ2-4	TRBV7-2	TGTGCCAGCAGCCGGATACCACGGACTAGCGGGAGCGGGTTTAGCAAAAACATTCAGTACTTC	CASSRIPRTSGSGFSKNIQYF
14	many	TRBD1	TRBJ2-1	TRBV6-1	TGTGCCAGCAGTAAGACAGGGGGCTACAATGAGCAGTTCTTC	CASSKTGGYNEQFF
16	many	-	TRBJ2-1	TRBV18	TGTGCCAGCTCACCCTTTGACACAAGTAGCCTCAATGAGCAGTTCTTC	CASSPFDTSSLNEQFF
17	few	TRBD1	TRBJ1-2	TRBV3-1	TGTGCCAGCAGCCGGGAGAAGGGTTGGACAGGGGCCTATGGCTACACCTTC	CASSREKGWTGAYGYTF
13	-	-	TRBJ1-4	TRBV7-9	TGTGCCAGCAGCTTAGCAGATAATGAAAAACTGTTTTTT	CASSLADNEKLFF